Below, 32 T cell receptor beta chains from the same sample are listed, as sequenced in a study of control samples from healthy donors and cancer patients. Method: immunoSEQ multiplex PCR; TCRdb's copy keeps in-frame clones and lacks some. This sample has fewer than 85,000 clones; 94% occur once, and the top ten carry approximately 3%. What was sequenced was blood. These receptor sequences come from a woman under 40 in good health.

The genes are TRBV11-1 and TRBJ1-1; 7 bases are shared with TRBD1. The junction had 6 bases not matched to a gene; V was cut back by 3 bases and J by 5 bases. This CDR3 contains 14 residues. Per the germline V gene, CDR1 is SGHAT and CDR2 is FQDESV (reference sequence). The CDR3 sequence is CASSFKGARTEAFF. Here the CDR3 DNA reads TGTGCCAGCAGCTTTAAGGGGGCTAGAACTGAAGCTTTCTTT.

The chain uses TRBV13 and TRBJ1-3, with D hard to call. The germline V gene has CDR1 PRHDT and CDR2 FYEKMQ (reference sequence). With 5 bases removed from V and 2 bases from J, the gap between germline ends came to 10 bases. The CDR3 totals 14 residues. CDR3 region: CASSPQMPGNTIYF. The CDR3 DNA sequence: TGTGCCAGCAGCCCACAGATGCCTGGAAACACCATATATTTT.

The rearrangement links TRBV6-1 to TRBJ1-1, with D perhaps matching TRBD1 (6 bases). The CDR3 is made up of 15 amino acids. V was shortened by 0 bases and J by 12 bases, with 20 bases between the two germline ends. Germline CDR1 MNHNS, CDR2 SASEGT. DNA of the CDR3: TGTGCCAGCAGTGAAGCCAGGGTCTGGGACAAAGGGACTTTCTTT. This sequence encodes CASSEARVWDKGTFF.

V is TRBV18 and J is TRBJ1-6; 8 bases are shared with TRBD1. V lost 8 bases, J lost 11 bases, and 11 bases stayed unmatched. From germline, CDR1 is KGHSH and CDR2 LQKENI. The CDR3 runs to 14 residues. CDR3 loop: CASGPTGDGTPLHF. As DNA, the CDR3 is TGTGCCAGCGGGCCGACAGGGGACGGAACACCCCTCCACTTT.

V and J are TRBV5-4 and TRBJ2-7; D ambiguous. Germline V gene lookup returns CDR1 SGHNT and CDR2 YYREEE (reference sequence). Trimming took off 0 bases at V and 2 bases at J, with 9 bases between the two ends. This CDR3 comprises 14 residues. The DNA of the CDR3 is TGTGCCAGCAGCTTGGGGGGAACGGCCTACGAGCAGTACGTC. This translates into CASSLGGTAYEQYV.

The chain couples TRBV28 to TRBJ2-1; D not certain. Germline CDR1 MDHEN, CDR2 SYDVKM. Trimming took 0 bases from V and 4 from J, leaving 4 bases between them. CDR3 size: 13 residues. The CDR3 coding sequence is TGTGCCAGCAGTTTATGGGATTACAATGAGCAGTTCTTC. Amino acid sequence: CASSLWDYNEQFF.

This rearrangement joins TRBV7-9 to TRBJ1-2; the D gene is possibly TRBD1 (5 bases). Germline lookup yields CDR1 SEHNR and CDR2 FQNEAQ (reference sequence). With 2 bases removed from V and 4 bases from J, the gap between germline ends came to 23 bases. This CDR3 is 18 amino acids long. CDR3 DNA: TGTGCCAGCAGCTTAAACACAGACCTTATCGGGGCCGGCTATGGCTACACCTTC. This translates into CASSLNTDLIGAGYGYTF.

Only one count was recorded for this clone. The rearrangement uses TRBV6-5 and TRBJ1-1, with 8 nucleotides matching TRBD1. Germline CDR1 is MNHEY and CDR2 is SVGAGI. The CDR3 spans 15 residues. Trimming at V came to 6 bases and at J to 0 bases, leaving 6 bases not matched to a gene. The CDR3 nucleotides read TGTGCCAGCAGGACAGGGGAGTGGGTGAACACTGAAGCTTTCTTT. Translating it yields CASRTGEWVNTEAFF.

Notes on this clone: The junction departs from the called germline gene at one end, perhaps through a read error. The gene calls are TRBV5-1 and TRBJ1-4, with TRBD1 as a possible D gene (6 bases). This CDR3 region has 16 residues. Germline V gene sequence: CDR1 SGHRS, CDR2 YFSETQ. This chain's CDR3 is CASSPYGPQGNGKLFF. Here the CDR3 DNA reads TGCGCCAGCAGCCCCTACGGTCCACAGGGTAATGGAAAACTGTTTTTT.

CDR3 amino acids: CASSPGPSSGNTIYF. Here the CDR3 DNA reads TGTGCCAGCAGCCCCGGACCCAGCTCTGGAAACACCATATATTTT. The V call is TRBV7-8, the J call TRBJ1-3; no firm D call. V was shortened by 5 bases and J by 0 bases, with 11 bases between the two germline ends. Germline values: CDR1 SGHVS, CDR2 FQNEAQ. The CDR3 runs to 15 residues.

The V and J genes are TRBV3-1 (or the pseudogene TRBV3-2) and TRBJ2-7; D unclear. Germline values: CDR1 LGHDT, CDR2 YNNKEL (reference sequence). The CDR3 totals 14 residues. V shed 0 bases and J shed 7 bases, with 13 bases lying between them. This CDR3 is CASSQDEDGWEQYF. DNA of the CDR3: TGTGCCAGCAGCCAAGATGAGGACGGGTGGGAGCAGTACTTC.

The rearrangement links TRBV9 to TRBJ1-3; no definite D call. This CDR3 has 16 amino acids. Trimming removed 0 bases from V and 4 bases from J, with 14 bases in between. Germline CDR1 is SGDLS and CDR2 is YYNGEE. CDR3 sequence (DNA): TGTGCCAGCAGCGTAGCTGGACCGCTTGAAGGAAACACCATATATTTT. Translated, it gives CASSVAGPLEGNTIYF.

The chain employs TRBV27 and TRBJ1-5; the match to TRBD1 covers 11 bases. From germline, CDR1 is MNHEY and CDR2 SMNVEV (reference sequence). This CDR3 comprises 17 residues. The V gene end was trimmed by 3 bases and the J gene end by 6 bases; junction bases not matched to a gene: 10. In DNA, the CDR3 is TGTGCCAGCAGTTTTCCTATGGACAGGGGGCAAAGTCAGCCCCAGCATTTT. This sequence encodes CASSFPMDRGQSQPQHF.

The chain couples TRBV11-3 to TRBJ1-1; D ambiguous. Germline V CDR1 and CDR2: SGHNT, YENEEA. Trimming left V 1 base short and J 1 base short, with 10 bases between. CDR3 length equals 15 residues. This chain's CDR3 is CASSLGLLSNTEAFF. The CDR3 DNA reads TGTGCCAGCAGCTTAGGCCTGCTGTCGAACACTGAAGCTTTCTTT.

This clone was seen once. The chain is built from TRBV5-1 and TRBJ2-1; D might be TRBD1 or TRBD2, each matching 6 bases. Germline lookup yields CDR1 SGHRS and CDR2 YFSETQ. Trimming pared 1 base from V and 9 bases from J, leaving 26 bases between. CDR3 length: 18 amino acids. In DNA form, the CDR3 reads TGCGCCAGCAGCTTGAGTCAGGGGACGGGTGTGGGTAGCGGTGAGCAGTTCTTC. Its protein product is CASSLSQGTGVGSGEQFF.

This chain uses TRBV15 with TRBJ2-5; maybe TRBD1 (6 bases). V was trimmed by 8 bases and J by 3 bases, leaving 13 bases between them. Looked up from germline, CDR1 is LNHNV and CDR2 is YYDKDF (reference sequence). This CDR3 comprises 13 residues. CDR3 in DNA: TGTGCCACCGGCCTGGGGGCAAAAGAGACCCAGTACTTC. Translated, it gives CATGLGAKETQYF.

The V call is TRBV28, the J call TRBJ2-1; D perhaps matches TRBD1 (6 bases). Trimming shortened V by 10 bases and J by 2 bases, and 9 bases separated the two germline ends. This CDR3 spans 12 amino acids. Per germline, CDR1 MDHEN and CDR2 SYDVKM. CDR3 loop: CAIGGTYNEQFF. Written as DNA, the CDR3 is TGTGCCATAGGGGGTACCTACAATGAGCAGTTCTTC.

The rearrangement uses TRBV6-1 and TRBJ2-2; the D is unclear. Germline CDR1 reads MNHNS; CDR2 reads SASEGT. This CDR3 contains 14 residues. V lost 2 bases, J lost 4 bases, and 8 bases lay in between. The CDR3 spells CASSESVRTGELFF. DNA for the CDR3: TGTGCCAGCAGTGAATCTGTCCGCACCGGGGAGCTGTTTTTT.

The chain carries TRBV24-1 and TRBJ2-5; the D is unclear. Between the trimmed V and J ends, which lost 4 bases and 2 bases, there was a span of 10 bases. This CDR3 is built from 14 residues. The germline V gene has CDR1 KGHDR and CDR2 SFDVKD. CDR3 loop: CATSDRTEQETQYF. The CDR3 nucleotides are TGTGCCACCAGTGACAGGACGGAACAAGAGACCCAGTACTTC.

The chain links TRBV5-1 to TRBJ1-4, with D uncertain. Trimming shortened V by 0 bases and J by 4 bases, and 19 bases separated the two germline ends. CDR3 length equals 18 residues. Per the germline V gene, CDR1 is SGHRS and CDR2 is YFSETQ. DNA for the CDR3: TGCGCCAGCAGCTTGGAACAGCGAGGAGTCCCCTTTAATGAAAAACTGTTTTTT. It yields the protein CASSLEQRGVPFNEKLFF.

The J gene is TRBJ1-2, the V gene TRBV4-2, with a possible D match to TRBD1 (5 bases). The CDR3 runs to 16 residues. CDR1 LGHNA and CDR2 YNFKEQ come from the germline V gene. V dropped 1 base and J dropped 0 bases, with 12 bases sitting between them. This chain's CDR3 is CASSQANDRSNYGYTF. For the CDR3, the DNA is TGTGCCAGCAGCCAAGCAAATGACAGATCTAACTATGGCTACACCTTC.

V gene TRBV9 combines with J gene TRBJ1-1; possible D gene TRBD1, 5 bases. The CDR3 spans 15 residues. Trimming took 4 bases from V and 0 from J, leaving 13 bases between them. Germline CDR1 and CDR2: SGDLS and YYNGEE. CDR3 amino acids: CASSLDDRMNTEAFF. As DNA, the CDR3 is TGTGCCAGCAGCCTCGACGACAGAATGAACACTGAAGCTTTCTTT.

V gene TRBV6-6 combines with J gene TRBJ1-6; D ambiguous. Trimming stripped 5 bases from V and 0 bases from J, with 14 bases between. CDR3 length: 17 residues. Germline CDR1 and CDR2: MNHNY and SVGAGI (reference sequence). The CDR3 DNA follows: TGTGCCAGCAGTCAGTGGGATCCGAGCTCCTATAATTCACCCCTCCACTTT. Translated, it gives CASSQWDPSSYNSPLHF.

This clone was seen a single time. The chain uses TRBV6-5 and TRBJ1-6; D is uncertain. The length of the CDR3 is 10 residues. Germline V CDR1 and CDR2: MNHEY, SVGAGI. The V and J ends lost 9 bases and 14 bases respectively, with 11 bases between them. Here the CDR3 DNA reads TGTGCCAGTGGAAGTCTTACCCTCCACTTT. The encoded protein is CASGSLTLHF.

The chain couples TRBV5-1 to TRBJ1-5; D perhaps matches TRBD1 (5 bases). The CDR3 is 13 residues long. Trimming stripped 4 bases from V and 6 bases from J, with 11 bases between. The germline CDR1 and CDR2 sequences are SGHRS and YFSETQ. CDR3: CASSPGQGQPQHF. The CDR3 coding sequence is TGCGCCAGCAGCCCCGGCCAGGGTCAGCCCCAGCATTTT.

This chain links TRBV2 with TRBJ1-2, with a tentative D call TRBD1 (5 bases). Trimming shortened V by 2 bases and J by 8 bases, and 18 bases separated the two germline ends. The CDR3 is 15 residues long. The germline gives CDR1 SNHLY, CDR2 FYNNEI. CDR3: CASSETGHGIGGYTF. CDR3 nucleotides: TGTGCCAGCAGTGAAACTGGACATGGTATCGGAGGCTACACCTTC.

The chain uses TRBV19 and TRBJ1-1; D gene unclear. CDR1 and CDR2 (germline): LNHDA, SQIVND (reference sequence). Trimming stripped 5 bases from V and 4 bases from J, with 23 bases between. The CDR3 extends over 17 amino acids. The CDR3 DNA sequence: TGTGCCAGTAGTCGTCCGTTGATGGGGAAAGTCCGCACTGAAGCTTTCTTT. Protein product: CASSRPLMGKVRTEAFF. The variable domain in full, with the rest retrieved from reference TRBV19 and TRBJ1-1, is DGGITQSPKYLFRKEGQNVTLSCEQNLNHDAMYWYRQDPGQGLRLIYYSQIVNDFQKGDIAEGYSVSREKKESFPLTVTSAQKNPTAFYLCASSRPLMGKVRTEAFFGQGTRLTVV.

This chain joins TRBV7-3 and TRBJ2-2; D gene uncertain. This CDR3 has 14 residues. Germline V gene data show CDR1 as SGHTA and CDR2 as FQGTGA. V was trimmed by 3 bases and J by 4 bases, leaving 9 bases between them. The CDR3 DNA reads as TGTGCCAGCAGCTTCTCCCCCGGCACCGGGGAGCTGTTTTTT. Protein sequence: CASSFSPGTGELFF.

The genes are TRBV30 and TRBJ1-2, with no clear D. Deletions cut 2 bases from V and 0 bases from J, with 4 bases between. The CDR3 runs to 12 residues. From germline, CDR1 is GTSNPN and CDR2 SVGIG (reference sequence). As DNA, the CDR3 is TGTGCCTGGAGTCGGTCTAACTATGGCTACACCTTC. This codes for CAWSRSNYGYTF.

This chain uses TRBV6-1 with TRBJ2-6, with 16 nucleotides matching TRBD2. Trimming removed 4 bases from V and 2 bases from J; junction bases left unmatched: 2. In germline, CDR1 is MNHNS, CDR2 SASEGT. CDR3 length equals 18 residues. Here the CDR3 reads CASSGGLAGGAGANVLTF. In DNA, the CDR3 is TGTGCCAGCAGTGGGGGACTAGCGGGGGGGGCTGGGGCCAACGTCCTGACTTTC.

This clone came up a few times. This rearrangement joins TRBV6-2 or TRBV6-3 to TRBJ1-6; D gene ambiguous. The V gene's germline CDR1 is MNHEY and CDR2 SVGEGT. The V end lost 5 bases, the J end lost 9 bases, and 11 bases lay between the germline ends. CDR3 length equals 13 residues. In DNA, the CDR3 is TGTGCCAGCAGTCGTCTCGGAGGTTCACCCCTCCACTTT. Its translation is CASSRLGGSPLHF.

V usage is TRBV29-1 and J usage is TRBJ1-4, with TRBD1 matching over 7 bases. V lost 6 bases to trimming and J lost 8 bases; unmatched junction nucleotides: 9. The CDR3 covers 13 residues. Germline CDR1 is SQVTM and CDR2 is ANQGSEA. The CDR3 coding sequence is TGCAGCGTCGGACAGGCCGGTATGGAAAAACTGTTTTTT. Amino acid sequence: CSVGQAGMEKLFF.